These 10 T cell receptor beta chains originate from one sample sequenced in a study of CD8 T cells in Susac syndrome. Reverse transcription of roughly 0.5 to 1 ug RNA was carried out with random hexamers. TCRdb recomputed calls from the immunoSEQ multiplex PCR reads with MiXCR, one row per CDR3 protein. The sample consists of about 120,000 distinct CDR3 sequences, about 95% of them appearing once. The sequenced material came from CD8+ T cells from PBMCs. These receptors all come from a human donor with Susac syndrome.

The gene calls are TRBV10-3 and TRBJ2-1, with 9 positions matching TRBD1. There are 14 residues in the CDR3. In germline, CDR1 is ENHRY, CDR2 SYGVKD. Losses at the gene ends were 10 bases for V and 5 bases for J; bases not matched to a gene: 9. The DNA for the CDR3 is TGTGCCACCTCATCGACAGGGGGTAACAATGAGCAGTTCTTC. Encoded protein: CATSSTGGNNEQFF.

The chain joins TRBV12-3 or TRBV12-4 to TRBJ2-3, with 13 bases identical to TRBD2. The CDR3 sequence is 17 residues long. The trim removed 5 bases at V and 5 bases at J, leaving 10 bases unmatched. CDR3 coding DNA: TGTGCCAGCAGTGGCACTAGCGGGGGGGCCTTTCTAGATACGCAGTATTTT. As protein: CASSGTSGGAFLDTQYF.

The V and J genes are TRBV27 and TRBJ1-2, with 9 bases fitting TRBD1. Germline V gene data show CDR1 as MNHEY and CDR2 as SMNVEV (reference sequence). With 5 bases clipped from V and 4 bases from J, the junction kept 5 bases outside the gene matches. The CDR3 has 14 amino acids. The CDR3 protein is CASSAGTGFYGYTF. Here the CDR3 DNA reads TGTGCCAGCAGTGCAGGGACAGGGTTCTATGGCTACACCTTC.

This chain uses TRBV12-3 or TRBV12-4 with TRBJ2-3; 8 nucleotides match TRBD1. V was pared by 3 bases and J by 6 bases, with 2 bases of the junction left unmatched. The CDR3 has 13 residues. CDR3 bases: TGTGCCAGCAGTTTGAACAGGGGGGATACGCAGTATTTT. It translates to CASSLNRGDTQYF.

CDR3 nucleotide sequence: TGCAGCGTTACAGGGCGTAATACCTACGAGCAGTACTTC. The encoded protein is CSVTGRNTYEQYF. The chain couples TRBV20-1 to TRBJ2-7, with a tentative D call TRBD1 (6 bases). This CDR3 has 13 amino acids. In germline, CDR1 is DFQATT, CDR2 SNEGSKA (reference sequence).

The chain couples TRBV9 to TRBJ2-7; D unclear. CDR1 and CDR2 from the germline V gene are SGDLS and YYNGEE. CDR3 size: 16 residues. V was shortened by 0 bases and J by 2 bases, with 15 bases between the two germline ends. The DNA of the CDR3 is TGTGCCAGCAGCGTAGGTGGAGCTCCGGGCACCTACGAGCAGTACTTC. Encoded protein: CASSVGGAPGTYEQYF.

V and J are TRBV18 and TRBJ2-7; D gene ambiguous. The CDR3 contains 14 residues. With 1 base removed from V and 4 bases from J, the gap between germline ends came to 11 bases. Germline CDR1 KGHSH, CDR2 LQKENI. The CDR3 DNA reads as TGTGCCAGCTCACCACGAGGTCAGCCATACGAGCAGTACTTC. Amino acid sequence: CASSPRGQPYEQYF.

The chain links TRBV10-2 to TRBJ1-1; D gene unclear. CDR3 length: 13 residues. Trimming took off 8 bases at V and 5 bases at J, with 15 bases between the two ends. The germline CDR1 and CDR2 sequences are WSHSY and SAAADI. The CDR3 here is CASAGCHGTEAFF. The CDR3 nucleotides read TGCGCCAGCGCCGGGTGCCACGGGACTGAAGCTTTCTTT.

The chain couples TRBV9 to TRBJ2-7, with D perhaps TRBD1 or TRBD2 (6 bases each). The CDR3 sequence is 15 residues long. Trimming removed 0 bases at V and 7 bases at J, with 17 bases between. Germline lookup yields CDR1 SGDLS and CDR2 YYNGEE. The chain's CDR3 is CASSVDGGDLGEQYF. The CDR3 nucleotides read TGTGCCAGCAGCGTAGACGGGGGCGATTTGGGGGAGCAGTACTTC.

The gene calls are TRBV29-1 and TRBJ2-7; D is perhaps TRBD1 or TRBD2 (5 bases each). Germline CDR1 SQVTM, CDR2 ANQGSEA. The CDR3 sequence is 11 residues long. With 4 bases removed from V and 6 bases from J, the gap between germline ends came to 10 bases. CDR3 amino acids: CSVAGDGEQYF. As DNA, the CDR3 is TGCAGCGTTGCCGGGGACGGCGAGCAGTACTTC.